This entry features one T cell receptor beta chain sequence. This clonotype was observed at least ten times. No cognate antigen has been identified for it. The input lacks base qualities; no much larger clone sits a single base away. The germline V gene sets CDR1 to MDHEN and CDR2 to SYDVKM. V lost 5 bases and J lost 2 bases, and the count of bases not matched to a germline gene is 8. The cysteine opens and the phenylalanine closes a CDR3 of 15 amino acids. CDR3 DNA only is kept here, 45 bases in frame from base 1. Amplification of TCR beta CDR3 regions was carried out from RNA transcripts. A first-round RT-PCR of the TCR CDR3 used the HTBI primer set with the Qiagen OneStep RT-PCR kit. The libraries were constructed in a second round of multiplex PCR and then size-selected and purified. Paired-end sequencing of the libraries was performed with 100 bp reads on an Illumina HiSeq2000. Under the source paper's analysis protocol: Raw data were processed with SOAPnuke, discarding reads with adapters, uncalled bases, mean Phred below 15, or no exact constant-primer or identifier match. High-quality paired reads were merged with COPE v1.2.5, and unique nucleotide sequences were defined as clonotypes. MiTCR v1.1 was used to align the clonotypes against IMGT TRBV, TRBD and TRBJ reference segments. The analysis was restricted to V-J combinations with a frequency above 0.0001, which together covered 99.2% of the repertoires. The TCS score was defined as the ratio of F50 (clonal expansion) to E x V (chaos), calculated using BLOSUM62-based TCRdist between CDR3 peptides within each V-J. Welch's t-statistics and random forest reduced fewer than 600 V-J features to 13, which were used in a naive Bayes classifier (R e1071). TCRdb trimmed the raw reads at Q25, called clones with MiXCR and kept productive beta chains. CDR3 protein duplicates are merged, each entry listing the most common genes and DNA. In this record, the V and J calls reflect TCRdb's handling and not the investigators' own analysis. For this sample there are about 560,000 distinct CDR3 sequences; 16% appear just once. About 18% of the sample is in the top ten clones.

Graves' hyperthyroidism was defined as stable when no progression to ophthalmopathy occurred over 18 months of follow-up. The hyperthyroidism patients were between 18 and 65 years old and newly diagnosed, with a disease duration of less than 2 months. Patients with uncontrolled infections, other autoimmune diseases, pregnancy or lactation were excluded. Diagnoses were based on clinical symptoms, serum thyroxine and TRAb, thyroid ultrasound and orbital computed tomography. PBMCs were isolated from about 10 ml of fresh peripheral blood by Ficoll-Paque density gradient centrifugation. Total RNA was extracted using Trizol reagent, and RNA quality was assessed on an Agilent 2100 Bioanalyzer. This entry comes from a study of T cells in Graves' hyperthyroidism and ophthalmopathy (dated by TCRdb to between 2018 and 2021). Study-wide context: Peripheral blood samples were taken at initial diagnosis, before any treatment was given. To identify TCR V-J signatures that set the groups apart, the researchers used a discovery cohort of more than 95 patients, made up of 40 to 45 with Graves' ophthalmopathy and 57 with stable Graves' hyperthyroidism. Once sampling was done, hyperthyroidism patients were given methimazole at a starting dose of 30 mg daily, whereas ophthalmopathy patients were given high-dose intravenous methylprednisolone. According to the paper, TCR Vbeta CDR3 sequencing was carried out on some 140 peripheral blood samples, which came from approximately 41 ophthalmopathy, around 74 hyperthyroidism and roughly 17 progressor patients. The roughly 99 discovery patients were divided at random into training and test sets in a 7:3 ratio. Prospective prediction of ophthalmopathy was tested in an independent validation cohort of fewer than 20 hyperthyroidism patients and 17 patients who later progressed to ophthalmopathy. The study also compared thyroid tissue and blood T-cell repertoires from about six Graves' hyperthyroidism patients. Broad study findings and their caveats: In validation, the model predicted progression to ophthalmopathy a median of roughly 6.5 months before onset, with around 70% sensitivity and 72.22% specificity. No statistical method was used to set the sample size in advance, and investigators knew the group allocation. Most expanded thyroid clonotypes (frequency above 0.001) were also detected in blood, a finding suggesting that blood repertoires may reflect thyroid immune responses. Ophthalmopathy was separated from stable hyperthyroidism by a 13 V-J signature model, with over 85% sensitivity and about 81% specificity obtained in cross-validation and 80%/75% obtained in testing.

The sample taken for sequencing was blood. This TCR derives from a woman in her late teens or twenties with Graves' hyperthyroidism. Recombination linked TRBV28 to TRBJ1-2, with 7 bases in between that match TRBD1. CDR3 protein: CASSGTDKGNYGYTF. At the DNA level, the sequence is TGTGCCAGCAGTGGGACAGACAAAGGGAACTATGGCTACACCTTC.